A selection of T cell receptor beta chains follows, all from one sample in a study of blood T cell repertoires in COVID-19. Only in-frame clones appear in the TCRdb table, and some are missing; sequencing was by immunoSEQ multiplex PCR. The sample yields over 75,000 clones, approximately 91% seen once. The sequenced material came from peripheral blood. These receptors all come from a woman older than 75 with acute or convalescent COVID-19. CDR3s include the opening cysteine and the closing phenylalanine or tryptophan. The D gene is left open where the match is weak.

V,D,J,length,CDR3,DNA
TRBV10-3,TRBD1,TRBJ2-7,14,CAISEFTGVDEQYF,TGTGCCATCAGTGAGTTTACAGGGGTAGATGAGCAGTACTTC
TRBV6-6,TRBD1,TRBJ1-5,16,CASSYGQGDSNQPQHF,TGTGCCAGCAGTTACGGCCAGGGGGATAGCAATCAGCCCCAGCATTTT
TRBV7-2,.,TRBJ2-3,14,CASSSWGGTDTQYF,TGTGCCAGCAGCTCCTGGGGAGGCACAGATACGCAGTATTTT
TRBV25-1,TRBD1,TRBJ1-4,12,CASSVGQTKLFF,TGTGCCAGCAGTGTGGGACAGACGAAACTGTTTTTT
TRBV7-9,TRBD1,TRBJ1-2,14,CASSLATGDYGYTF,TGTGCCAGCAGCTTAGCAACAGGGGACTATGGCTACACCTTC
TRBV7-8,.,TRBJ1-1,13,CASSLGVTTEAFF,TGTGCCAGCAGCTTAGGAGTTACTACTGAAGCTTTCTTT
TRBV5-1,.,TRBJ1-1,15,CASTVDREMNTEAFF,TGCGCCAGCACCGTGGACAGAGAGATGAACACTGAAGCTTTCTTT
TRBV5-4,.,TRBJ1-1,15,CASSLGESLNTEAFF,TGTGCCAGCAGCTTGGGGGAGAGCTTGAACACTGAAGCTTTCTTT
TRBV4-3,.,TRBJ1-2,14,CASSQRHHGAGYTF,TGCGCCAGCAGCCAGAGACACCATGGGGCTGGCTACACCTTC
TRBV6-1,.,TRBJ1-2,12,CASSEGGRGYTF,TGTGCCAGCAGTGAAGGAGGGAGAGGCTACACCTTC
TRBV4-2,.,TRBJ1-4,15,CASSQDVGADEKLFF,TGTGCCAGCAGCCAAGATGTGGGGGCGGATGAAAAACTGTTTTTT
TRBV5-1,.,TRBJ2-5,14,CASTPGRPSETQYF,TGCGCCAGCACCCCGGGTCGCCCTTCGGAGACCCAGTACTTC